The present T cell receptor (beta chain) was sequenced within a study of T cells in tumors after PD-1 blockade. About the research overall: Each patient got pembrolizumab 200 mg every 3 weeks or cemiplimab 350 mg every 2 weeks.

As to this clone: What it binds is unknown.

The CDR3 has 18 residues. V lost 3 bases and J lost 0, with 16 bases in between. From germline, CDR1 is SGHRS and CDR2 YFSETQ. TCRdb's copy holds only in-frame clones and misses some; the assay was immunoSEQ multiplex PCR. Among about 33,000 clones listed, around 80% were seen once. General study results and limits: Around 45% of tumor TCR clonotypes were also found in blood.

The chain joins TRBV5-1 to TRBJ2-6; D may correspond to TRBD1 or TRBD2 (5 bases each). Sequencing was performed on PBMCs, taken before anti-PD-1 treatment. This clonotype originated in a human donor with basal cell carcinoma. The CDR3 DNA is TGCGCCAGCAGCTCGGCTCCGGGACGGTACTCTGGGGCCAACGTCCTGACTTTC. It specifies CASSSAPGRYSGANVLTF.